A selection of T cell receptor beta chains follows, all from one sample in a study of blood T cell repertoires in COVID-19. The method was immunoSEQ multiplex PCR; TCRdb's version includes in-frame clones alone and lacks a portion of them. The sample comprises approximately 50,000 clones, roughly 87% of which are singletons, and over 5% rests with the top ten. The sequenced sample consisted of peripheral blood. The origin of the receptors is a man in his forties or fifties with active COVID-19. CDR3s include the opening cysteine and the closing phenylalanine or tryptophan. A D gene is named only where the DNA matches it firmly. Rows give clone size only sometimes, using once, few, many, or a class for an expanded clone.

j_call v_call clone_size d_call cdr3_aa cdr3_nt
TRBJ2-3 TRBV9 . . CASSVGAGWATDTQYF TGTGCCAGCAGCGTAGGGGCGGGATGGGCCACAGATACGCAGTATTTT
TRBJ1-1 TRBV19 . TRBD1 CASSKTDRVATEAFF TGTGCCAGTAGTAAAACCGACAGGGTGGCCACTGAAGCTTTCTTT
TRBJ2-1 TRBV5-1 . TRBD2 CASRSYGGVNEQFF TGCGCCAGCAGGTCTTACGGGGGGGTCAATGAGCAGTTCTTC
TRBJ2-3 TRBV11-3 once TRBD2 CASSLSTSGARDTQYF TGTGCCAGCAGCTTATCGACTAGCGGGGCCCGAGATACGCAGTATTTT
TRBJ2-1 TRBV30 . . CALKERSEQFF TGTGCCTTAAAGGAGAGGAGTGAGCAGTTCTTC
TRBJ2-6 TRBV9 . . CASSAQDSGANVLTF TGTGCCAGCAGCGCACAGGACTCTGGGGCCAACGTCCTGACTTTC
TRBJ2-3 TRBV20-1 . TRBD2 CSASIAGGTDTQYF TGCAGTGCTAGTATAGCGGGGGGCACAGATACGCAGTATTTT
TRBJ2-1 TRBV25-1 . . CASSPTYNEQFF TGTGCCAGCAGCCCCACCTACAATGAGCAGTTCTTC
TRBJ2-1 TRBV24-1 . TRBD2 CATSDSQTGAGGQDEQFF TGTGCCACCAGTGATTCCCAAACGGGAGCGGGAGGCCAAGATGAGCAGTTCTTC
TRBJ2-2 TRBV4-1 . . CASSLGEALVNTGELFF TGCGCCAGCAGCCTGGGTGAGGCCCTCGTGAACACCGGGGAGCTGTTTTTT
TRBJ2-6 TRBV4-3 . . CASSQVAGNSGANVLTF TGCGCCAGCAGCCAAGTGGCGGGTAACTCTGGGGCCAACGTCCTGACTTTC
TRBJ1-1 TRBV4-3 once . CASSQDAMGANTEAFF TGCGCCAGCAGCCAAGATGCCATGGGGGCGAACACTGAAGCTTTCTTT
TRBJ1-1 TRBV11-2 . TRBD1 CASSFRTGFEAFF TGTGCCAGCAGCTTCAGGACAGGGTTTGAAGCTTTCTTT
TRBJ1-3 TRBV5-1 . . CASSLGTGTGNTIYF TGCGCCAGCAGCCTAGGAACGGGGACTGGAAACACCATATATTTT
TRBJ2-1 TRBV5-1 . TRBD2 CASQPTGTSGGYEQFF TGCGCCAGCCAACCCACGGGGACTAGCGGGGGTTATGAGCAGTTCTTC
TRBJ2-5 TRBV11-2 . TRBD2 CASSLDLMGLAGGLLETQYF TGTGCCAGCAGCTTAGATCTTATGGGGCTAGCGGGAGGACTGTTGGAGACCCAGTACTTC
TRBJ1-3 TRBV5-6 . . CASSLYRYGGGSGNTIYF TGTGCCAGCAGCTTATATCGATACGGGGGTGGCTCTGGAAACACCATATATTTT
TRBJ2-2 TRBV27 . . CASSVSQGTGELFF TGTGCCAGCAGTGTAAGCCAGGGTACCGGGGAGCTGTTTTTT
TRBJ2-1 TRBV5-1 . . CASSYFGGSPGNEQFF TGCGCCAGCAGCTACTTTGGCGGGTCGCCGGGGAATGAGCAGTTCTTC
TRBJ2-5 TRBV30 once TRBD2 CAWSIDAGGKTQYF TGTGCCTGGAGTATTGATGCGGGAGGGAAGACCCAGTACTTC
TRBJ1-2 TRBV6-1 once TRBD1 CASSEAGRQGIYGYTF TGTGCCAGCAGTGAAGCGGGGCGACAGGGCATTTATGGCTACACCTTC
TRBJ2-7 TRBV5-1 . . CASSLQGSYEQYF TGCGCCAGCAGCTTACAGGGTTCCTACGAGCAGTACTTC
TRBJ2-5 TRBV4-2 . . CASSQDRGETQYF TGTGCCAGCAGCCAGGACCGCGGGGAGACCCAGTACTTC
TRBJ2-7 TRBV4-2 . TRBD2 CASSRGLAGAYEQYF TGTGCCAGCAGCCGAGGACTAGCGGGGGCCTACGAGCAGTACTTC
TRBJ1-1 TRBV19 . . CASSPSRTKLLNTEAFF TGTGCCAGTAGTCCAAGCCGGACAAAACTACTGAACACTGAAGCTTTCTTT
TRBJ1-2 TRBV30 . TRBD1 CAWTRGQGYTF TGTGCCTGGACCAGGGGGCAAGGCTACACCTTC
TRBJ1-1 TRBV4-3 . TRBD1 CASSLTGGAEAFF TGCGCCAGCAGCTTAACAGGGGGAGCTGAAGCTTTCTTT
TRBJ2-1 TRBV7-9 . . CASSLSGWSVNEQFF TGTGCCAGCAGCTTATCAGGGTGGAGTGTAAATGAGCAGTTCTTC
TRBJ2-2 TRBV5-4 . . CASSPGDSNTGELFF TGTGCCAGCAGCCCGGGGGACAGTAACACCGGGGAGCTGTTTTTT
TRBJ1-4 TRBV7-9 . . CASSAQGSATNEKLFF TGTGCCAGCTCCGCTCAGGGGTCTGCAACTAATGAAAAACTGTTTTTT
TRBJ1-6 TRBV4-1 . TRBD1 CASSQFGTGVSPLHF TGCGCCAGCAGCCAATTTGGGACAGGGGTTTCACCCCTCCACTTT
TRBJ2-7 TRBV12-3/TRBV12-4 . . CASSIGRVYEQYF TGTGCCAGCAGTATAGGACGGGTCTACGAGCAGTACTTC
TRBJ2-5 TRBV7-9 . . CASSVNLGVETQYF TGTGCCAGCAGCGTAAACCTAGGTGTTGAGACCCAGTACTTC
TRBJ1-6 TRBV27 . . CASSFGLSNSPLHF TGTGCCAGCAGCTTCGGGTTATCTAATTCACCCCTCCACTTT
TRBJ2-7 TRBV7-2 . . CASSFKDGAYEQYF TGTGCCAGCAGCTTCAAGGACGGGGCCTACGAGCAGTACTTC
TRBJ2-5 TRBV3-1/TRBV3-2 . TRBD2 CASSLSGGAETQYF TGTGCCAGCAGCCTTAGCGGGGGGGCGGAGACCCAGTACTTC
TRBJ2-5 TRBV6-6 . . CASSPGSGNLGLETQYF TGTGCCAGCAGTCCTGGGTCTGGAAATTTGGGCTTGGAGACCCAGTACTTC
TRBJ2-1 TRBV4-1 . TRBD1 CASSQETGGSYNEQFF TGCGCCAGCAGCCAAGAAACAGGGGGCTCCTACAATGAGCAGTTCTTC
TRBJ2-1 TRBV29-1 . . CSAGNYYGTSYNEQFF TGCAGCGCGGGGAATTACTACGGGACTTCCTACAATGAGCAGTTCTTC
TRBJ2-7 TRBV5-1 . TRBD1 CASTRTGGSYEQYF TGCGCCAGCACACGGACAGGGGGCTCTTACGAGCAGTACTTC
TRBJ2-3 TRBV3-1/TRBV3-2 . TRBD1 CASSQDGTGRADTQYF TGTGCCAGCAGCCAAGATGGGACAGGGAGGGCAGATACGCAGTATTTT
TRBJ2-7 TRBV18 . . CASSPRPNEQYF TGTGCCAGCTCACCTCGCCCTAACGAGCAGTACTTC
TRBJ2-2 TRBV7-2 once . CASSSRPRTSHTGELFF TGTGCCAGCAGCTCCCGCCCTAGGACATCCCACACCGGGGAGCTGTTTTTT
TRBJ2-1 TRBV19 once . CASSPLGLSSYNEQFF TGTGCCAGTAGTCCCCTCGGACTTAGCTCCTACAATGAGCAGTTCTTC
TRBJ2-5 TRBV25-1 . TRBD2 CASSPPVASGLQETQYF TGTGCCAGCAGCCCCCCGGTAGCTAGCGGCCTCCAAGAGACCCAGTACTTC
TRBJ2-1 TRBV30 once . CAWRGRDSYNEQFF TGTGCCTGGAGGGGGCGGGATTCCTACAATGAGCAGTTCTTC
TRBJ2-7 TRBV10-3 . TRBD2 CARLAEYEQYF TGTGCCAGACTAGCGGAGTACGAGCAGTACTTC
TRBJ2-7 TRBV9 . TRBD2 CASSGSGGYEQYF TGTGCCAGCAGCGGTAGCGGGGGCTACGAGCAGTACTTC
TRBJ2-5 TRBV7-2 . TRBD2 CASRSGRGSLGQETQYF TGTGCCAGCAGGTCGGGGCGGGGGTCCTTGGGGCAAGAGACCCAGTACTTC